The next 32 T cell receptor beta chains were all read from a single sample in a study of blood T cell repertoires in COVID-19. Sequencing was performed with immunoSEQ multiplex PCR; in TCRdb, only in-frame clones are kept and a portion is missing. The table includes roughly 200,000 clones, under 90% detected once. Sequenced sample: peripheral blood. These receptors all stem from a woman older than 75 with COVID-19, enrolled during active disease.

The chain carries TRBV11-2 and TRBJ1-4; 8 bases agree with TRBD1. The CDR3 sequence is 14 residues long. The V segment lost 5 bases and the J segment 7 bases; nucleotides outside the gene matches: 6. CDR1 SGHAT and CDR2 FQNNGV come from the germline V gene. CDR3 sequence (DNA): TGTGCCAGCAGCCCAGACAGGGGAAGTGAAAAACTGTTTTTT. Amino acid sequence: CASSPDRGSEKLFF.

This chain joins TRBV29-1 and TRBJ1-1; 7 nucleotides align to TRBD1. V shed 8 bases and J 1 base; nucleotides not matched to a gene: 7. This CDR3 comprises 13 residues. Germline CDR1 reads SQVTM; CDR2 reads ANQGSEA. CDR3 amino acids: CSLNRGGNTEAFF. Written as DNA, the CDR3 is TGCAGCCTTAACAGGGGAGGGAACACTGAAGCTTTCTTT. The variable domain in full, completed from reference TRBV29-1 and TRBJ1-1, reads SAVISQKPSRDICQRGTSLTIQCQVDSQVTMMFWYRQQPGQSLTLIATANQGSEATYESGFVIDKFPISRPNLTFSTLTVSNMSPEDSSIYLCSLNRGGNTEAFFGQGTRLTVV.

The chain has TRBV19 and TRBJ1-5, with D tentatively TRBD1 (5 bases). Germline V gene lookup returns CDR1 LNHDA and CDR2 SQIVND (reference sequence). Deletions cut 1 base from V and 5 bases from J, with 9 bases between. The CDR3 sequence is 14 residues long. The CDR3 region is CASSIGGPYQPQHF. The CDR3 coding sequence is TGTGCCAGTAGTATAGGGGGCCCTTATCAGCCCCAGCATTTT.

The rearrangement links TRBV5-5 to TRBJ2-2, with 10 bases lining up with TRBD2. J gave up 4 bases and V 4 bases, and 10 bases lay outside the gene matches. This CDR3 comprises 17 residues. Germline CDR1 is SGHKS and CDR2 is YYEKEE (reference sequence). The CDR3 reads CASSQVPGTSATGELFF. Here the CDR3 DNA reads TGTGCCAGCAGCCAAGTACCCGGGACTAGCGCCACCGGGGAGCTGTTTTTT.

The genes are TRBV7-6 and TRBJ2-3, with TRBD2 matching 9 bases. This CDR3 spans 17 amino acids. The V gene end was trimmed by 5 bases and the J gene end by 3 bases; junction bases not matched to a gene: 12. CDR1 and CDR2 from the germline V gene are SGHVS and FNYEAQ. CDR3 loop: CASSPSSGRLMTDTQYF. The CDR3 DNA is TGTGCCAGCAGCCCCAGTAGCGGGAGATTGATGACAGATACGCAGTATTTT.

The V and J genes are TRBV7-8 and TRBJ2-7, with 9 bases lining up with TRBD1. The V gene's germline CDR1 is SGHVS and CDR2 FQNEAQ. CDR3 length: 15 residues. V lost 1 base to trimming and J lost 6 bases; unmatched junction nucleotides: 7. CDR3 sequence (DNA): TGTGCCAGCAGCTTAGACGACAGGGGGATTCCCGAGCAGTACTTC. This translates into CASSLDDRGIPEQYF.

The CDR3 reads CSATDFEAFF. CDR3 nucleotide sequence: TGCAGTGCTACGGACTTCGAGGCTTTCTTT. V usage is TRBV20-1 and J usage is TRBJ1-1; no firm D call. The CDR3 consists of 10 residues. V lost 4 bases and J lost 11, with 11 bases in between. Germline assignment: CDR1 DFQATT and CDR2 SNEGSKA (reference sequence).

The CDR3 loop reads CASRAEETQYF. The CDR3 DNA sequence: TGCGCCAGCAGGGCGGAAGAGACCCAGTACTTC. V and J are TRBV5-1 and TRBJ2-5, with no clear D. The CDR3 runs 11 residues. Per the germline V gene, CDR1 is SGHRS and CDR2 is YFSETQ. V was shortened by 5 bases and J by 3 bases, with 5 bases between the two germline ends.

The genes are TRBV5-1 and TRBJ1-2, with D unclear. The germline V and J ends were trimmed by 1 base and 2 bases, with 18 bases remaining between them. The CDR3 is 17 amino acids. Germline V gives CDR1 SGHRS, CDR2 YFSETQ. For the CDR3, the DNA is TGCGCCAGCAGCTTGTTAGGTGGCGGACTGGGGAACTATGGCTACACCTTC. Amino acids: CASSLLGGGLGNYGYTF.

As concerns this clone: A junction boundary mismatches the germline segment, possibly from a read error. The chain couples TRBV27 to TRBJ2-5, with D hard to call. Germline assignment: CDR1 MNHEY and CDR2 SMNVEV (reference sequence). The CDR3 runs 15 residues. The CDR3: CATTRSLAIREAQYF. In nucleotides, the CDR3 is TGTGCCACCACCCGTAGTTTGGCGATACGAGAGGCCCAGTACTTC.

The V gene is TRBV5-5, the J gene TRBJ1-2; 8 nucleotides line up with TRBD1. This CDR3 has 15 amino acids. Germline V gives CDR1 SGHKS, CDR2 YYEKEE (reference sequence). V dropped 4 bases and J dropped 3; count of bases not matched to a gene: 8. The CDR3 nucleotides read TGTGCCAGCAGCCTGTGGGACAGGAACCACTATGGCTACACCTTC. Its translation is CASSLWDRNHYGYTF.

CDR3 nucleotides: TGTGCCAGTACACACGCGAACACCGGGGAGCTGTTTTTT. Its protein is CASTHANTGELFF. The rearrangement joins TRBV25-1 to TRBJ2-2; D is unclear. The V and J ends lost 9 bases and 0 bases respectively, with 8 bases between them. Germline V gene data show CDR1 as MGHDK and CDR2 as SYGVNS. The CDR3 is made up of 13 amino acids.

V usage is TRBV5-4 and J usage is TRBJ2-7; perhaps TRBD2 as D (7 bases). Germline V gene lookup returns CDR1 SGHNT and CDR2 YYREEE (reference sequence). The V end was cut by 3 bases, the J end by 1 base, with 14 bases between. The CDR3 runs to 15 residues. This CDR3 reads CASSSGGPGSYEQYF. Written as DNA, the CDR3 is TGTGCCAGCAGCTCGGGGGGCCCTGGATCCTACGAGCAGTACTTC.

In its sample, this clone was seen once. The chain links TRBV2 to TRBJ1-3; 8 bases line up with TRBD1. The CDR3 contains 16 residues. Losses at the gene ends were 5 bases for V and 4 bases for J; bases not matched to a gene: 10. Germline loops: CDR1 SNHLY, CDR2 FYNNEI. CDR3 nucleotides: TGTGCCAGCAGTACCACAGGGGGTAATCCAGGAAACACCATATATTTT. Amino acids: CASSTTGGNPGNTIYF.

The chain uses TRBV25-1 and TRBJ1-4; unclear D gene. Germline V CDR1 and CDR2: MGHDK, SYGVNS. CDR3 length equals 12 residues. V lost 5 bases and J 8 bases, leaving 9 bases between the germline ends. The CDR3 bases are TGTGCCAGCAGTAGTAACCTAGAAAAACTGTTTTTT. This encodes CASSSNLEKLFF.

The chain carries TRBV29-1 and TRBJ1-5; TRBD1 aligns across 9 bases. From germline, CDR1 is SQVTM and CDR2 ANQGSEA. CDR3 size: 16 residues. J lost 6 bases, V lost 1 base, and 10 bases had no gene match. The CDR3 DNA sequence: TGCAGCGTTGAAGTTTGGGACAGGGTTTGGGGTCAGCCCCAGCATTTT. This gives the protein CSVEVWDRVWGQPQHF.

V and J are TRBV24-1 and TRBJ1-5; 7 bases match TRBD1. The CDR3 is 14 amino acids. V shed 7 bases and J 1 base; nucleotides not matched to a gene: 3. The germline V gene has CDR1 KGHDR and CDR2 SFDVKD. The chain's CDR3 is CATRQQGSNQPQHF. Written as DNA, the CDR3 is TGTGCCACCAGGCAACAGGGGAGCAATCAGCCCCAGCATTTT.

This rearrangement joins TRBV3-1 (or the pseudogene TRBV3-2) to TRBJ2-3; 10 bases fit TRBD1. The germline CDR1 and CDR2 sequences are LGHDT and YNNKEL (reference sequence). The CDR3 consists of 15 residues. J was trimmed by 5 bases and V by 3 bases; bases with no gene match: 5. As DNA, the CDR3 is TGTGCCAGCAGCCATAGACAGGGGGCGGGAGATACGCAGTATTTT. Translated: CASSHRQGAGDTQYF.

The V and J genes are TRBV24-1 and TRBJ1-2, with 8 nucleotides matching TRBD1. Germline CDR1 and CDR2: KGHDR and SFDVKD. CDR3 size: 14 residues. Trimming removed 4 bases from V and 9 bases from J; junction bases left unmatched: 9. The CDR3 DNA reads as TGTGCCACCAGTGAAAACACCGGACAGGGCCGCTACACCTTC. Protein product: CATSENTGQGRYTF.

Here the CDR3 DNA reads TGTGCCAGCAGTGATACCACAGGGGGCGAGACTGAAGCTTTCTTT. Translating it yields CASSDTTGGETEAFF. V usage is TRBV25-1 and J usage is TRBJ1-1, with TRBD1 matching 9 bases. Germline-derived CDR1 and CDR2 are MGHDK and SYGVNS. The CDR3 is 15 amino acids. The J segment lost 5 bases and the V segment lost 3 bases, leaving 7 bases of the junction unmatched.

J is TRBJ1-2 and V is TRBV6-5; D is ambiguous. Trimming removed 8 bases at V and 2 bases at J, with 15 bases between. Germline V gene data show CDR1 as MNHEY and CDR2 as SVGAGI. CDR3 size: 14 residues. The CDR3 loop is CASREGGLNYGYTF. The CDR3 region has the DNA TGTGCCAGCCGCGAGGGTGGATTGAACTATGGCTACACCTTC.

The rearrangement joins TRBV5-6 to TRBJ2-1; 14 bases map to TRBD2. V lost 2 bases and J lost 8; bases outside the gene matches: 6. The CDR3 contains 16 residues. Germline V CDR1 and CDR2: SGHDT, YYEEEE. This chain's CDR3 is CASSFGTSGRRDEQFF. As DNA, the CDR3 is TGTGCCAGCAGCTTCGGGACTAGCGGGAGACGGGATGAGCAGTTCTTC.

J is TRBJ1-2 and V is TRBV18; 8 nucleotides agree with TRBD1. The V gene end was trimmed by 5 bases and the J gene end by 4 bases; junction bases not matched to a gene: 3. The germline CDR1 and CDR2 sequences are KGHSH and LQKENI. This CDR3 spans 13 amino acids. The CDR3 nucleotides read TGTGCCAGCTCAGAGGACAGGGTCTATGGCTACACCTTC. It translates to CASSEDRVYGYTF.

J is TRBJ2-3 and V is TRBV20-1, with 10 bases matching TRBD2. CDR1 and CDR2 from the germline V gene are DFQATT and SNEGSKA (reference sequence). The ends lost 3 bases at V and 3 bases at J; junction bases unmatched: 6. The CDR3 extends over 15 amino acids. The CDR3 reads CSASPASGGTDTQYF. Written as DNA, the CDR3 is TGCAGTGCTAGTCCGGCTAGCGGGGGTACAGATACGCAGTATTTT.

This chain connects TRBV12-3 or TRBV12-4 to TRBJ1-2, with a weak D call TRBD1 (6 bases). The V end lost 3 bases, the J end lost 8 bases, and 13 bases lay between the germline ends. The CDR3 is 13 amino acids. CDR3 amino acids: CASSLGAAGGYTF. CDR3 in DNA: TGTGCCAGCAGTTTGGGGGCCGCGGGCGGCTACACCTTC.

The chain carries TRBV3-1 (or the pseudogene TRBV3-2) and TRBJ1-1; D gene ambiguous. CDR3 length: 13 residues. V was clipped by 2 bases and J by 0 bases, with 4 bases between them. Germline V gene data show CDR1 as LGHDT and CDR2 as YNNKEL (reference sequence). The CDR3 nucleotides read TGTGCCAGCAGCCAAAGCGTGAACACTGAAGCTTTCTTT. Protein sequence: CASSQSVNTEAFF.

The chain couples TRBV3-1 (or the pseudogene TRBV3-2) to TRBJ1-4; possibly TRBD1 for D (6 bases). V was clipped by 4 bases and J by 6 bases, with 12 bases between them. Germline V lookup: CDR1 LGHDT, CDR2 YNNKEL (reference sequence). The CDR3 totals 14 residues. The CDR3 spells CASSRQDRDEKLFF. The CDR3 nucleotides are TGTGCCAGCAGCCGACAGGATAGGGATGAAAAACTGTTTTTT.

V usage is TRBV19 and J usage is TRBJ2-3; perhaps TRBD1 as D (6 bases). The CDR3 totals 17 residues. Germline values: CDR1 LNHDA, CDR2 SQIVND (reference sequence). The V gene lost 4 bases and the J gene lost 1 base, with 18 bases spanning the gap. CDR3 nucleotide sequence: TGTGCCAGTAGTAGCCCGCCTGGGACACCTCGCACAGATACGCAGTATTTT. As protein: CASSSPPGTPRTDTQYF.

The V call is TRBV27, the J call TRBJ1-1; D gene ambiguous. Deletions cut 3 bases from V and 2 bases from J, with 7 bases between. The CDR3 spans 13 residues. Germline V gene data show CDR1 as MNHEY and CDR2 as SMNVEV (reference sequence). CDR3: CASSLSINTEAFF. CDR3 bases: TGTGCCAGCAGTTTGTCTATAAACACTGAAGCTTTCTTT.

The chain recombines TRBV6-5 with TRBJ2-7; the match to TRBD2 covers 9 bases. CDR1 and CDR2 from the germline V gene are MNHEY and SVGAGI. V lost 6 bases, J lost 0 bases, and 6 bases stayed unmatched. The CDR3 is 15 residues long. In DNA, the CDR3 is TGTGCCAGCAGGTCTCTAGCGGGGAGCTCCTACGAGCAGTACTTC. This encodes CASRSLAGSSYEQYF.

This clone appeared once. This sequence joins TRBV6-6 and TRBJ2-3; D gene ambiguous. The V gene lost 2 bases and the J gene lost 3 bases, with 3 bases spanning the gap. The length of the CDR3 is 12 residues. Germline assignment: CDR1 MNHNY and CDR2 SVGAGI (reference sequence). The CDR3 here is CASSYPTDTQYF. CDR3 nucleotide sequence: TGTGCCAGCAGTTACCCAACAGATACGCAGTATTTT.

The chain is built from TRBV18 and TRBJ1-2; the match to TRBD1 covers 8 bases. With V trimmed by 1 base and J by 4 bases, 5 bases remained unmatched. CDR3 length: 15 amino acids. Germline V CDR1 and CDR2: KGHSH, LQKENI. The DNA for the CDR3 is TGTGCCAGCTCACCACACGGGACAGGCCCCTATGGCTACACCTTC. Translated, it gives CASSPHGTGPYGYTF.